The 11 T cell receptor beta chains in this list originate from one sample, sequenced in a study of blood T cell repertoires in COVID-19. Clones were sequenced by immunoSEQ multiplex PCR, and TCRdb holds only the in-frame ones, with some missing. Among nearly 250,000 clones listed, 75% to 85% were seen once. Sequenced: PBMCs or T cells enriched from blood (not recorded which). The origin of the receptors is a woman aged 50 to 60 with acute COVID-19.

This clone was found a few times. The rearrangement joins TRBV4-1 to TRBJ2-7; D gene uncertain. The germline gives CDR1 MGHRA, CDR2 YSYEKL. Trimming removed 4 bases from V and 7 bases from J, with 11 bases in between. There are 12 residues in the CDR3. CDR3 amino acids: CASSPLGREQYF. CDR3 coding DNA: TGCGCCAGCAGCCCACTTGGGCGAGAGCAGTACTTC.

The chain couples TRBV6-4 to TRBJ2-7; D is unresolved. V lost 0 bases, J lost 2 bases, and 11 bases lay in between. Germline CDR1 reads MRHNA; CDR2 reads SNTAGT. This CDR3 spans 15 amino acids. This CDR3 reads CASSDSTPTTYEQYF. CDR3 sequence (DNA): TGTGCCAGCAGTGACTCGACTCCGACCACCTACGAGCAGTACTTC.

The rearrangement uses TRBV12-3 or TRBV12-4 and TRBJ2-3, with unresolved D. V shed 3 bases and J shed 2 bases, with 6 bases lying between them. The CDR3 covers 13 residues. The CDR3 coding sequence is TGTGCCAGCAGTTTCCCTAACACAGATACGCAGTATTTT. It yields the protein CASSFPNTDTQYF.

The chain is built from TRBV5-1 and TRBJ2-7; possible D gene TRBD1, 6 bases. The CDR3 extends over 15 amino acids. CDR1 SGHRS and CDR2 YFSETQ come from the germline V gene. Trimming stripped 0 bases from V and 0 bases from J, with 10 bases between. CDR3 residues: CASSLEAGDSYEQYF. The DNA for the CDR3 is TGCGCCAGCAGCTTGGAGGCAGGGGACTCCTACGAGCAGTACTTC.

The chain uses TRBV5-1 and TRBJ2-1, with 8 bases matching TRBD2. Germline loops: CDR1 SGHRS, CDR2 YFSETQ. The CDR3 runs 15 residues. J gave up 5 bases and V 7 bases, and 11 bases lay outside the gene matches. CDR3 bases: TGCGCCAGCGGATCTCCTAAGCGGGGGAACAATGAGCAGTTCTTC. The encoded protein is CASGSPKRGNNEQFF.

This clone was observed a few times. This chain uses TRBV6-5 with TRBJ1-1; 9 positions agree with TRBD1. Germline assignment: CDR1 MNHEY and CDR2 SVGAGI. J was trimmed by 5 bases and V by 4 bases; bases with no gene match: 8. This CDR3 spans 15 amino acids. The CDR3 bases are TGTGCCAGCAGTTCGACAGGGGGTGGTGGGACTGAAGCTTTCTTT. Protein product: CASSSTGGGGTEAFF.

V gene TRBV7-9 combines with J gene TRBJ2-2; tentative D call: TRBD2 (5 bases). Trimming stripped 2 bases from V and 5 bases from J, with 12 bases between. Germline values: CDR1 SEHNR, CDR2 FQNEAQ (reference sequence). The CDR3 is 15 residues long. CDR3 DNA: TGTGCCAGCAGCTTAACGGGAATATTAACCGGGGAGCTGTTTTTT. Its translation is CASSLTGILTGELFF.

CDR3 bases: TGTGCCAGCAGTGCGGAACAGGGTGGGCAGCCCCAGCATTTT. Amino acids: CASSAEQGGQPQHF. The V call is TRBV6-4, the J call TRBJ1-5; a possible D gene is TRBD1 (6 bases). The CDR3 runs 14 residues. Germline CDR1 reads MRHNA; CDR2 reads SNTAGT. V lost 4 bases, J lost 7 bases, and 14 bases lay in between.

This CDR3 reads CASSLFYGTYEQYF. Written as DNA, the CDR3 is TGTGCCAGCAGCTTATTCTACGGGACCTACGAGCAGTACTTC. V and J are TRBV7-2 and TRBJ2-7, with D possibly being TRBD2 (5 bases). Germline values: CDR1 SGHTA, CDR2 FQGNSA. CDR3 length: 14 amino acids. Trimming cost V 2 bases and J 2 bases, with 10 bases left between them.

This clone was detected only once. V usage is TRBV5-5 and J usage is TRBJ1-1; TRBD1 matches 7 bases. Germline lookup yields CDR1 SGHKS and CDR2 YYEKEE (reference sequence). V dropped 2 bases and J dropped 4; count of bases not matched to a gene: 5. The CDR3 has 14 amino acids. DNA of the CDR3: TGTGCCAGCAGCTTTCAGACAGGGAGCACTGAAGCTTTCTTT. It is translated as CASSFQTGSTEAFF.

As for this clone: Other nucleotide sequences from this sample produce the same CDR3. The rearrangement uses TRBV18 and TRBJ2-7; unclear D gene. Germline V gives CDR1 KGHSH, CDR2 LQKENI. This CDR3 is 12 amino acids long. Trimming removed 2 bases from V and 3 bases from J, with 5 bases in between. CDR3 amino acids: CASSPSSYEQYF. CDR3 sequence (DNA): TGTGCCAGCTCACCATCGAGCTACGAGCAGTACTTC.